Shown below are 2 T cell receptor beta chains from a single sample sequenced in a study of T cell repertoires in cytomegalovirus infection (dated by TCRdb to 2018 to 2020). The sequencing machine was an Illumina HiSeq 1500. TCRdb reran the public reads through fastp at Q25 and MiXCR, keeping productive beta chains. Each entry merges the rows of one CDR3 protein and shows their most common DNA and genes. This sample comprises roughly 77,000 distinct CDR3 sequences, over 3.5% of them detected only once. The top ten hold around a fifth of the sample. Sequencing used PBMCs. These receptors all stem from a human donor in good health (CMV status not recorded). Some clones in this sample may be carry-over from other donors' samples.

This clonotype has at least ten counts. V gene TRBV7-2 combines with J gene TRBJ2-5; D remains ambiguous. Germline CDR1 and CDR2: SGHTA and FQGNSA. The CDR3 runs 11 residues. Trimming took off 3 bases at V and 7 bases at J, with 6 bases between the two ends. The CDR3 is CASSFMGTQYF. CDR3 nucleotide sequence: TGTGCCAGCAGCTTCATGGGGACCCAGTACTTC.

This clonotype appeared many times. V gene TRBV7-2 combines with J gene TRBJ2-1; 9 bases map to TRBD2. Germline V CDR1 and CDR2: SGHTA, FQGNSA. This CDR3 spans 15 amino acids. V trimming: 3 bases; J trimming: 4 bases; junction bases outside the gene matches: 4. This chain's CDR3 is CASSFSTSGYNEQFF. CDR3 bases: TGTGCCAGCAGCTTCTCGACTAGCGGATACAATGAGCAGTTCTTC. The whole variable domain, filled in from reference TRBV7-2 and TRBJ2-1, reads GAGVSQSPSNKVTEKGKDVELRCDPISGHTALYWYRQSLGQGLEFLIYFQGNSAPDKSGLPSDRFSAERTGGSVSTLTIQRTQQEDSAVYLCASSFSTSGYNEQFFGPGTRLTVL.